This T cell receptor beta chain was observed in a study of control samples from healthy donors and cancer patients. Assay: immunoSEQ multiplex PCR; the TCRdb copy retains only in-frame clones and omits some. The table lists about 190,000 clones, about nine tenths of them singletons. This TCR came from a man younger than 45 in good health. Material: blood.

CDR3 DNA: TGCGCCAGCAGCCGGGTAAGGACAGGGGATGGCTACACCTTC. As protein: CASSRVRTGDGYTF. The chain uses TRBV4-1 and TRBJ1-2; TRBD1 matches at 9 bases. Per germline, CDR1 MGHRA and CDR2 YSYEKL. The CDR3 length is 14 residues. With V trimmed by 4 bases and J by 6 bases, 6 bases remained unmatched.